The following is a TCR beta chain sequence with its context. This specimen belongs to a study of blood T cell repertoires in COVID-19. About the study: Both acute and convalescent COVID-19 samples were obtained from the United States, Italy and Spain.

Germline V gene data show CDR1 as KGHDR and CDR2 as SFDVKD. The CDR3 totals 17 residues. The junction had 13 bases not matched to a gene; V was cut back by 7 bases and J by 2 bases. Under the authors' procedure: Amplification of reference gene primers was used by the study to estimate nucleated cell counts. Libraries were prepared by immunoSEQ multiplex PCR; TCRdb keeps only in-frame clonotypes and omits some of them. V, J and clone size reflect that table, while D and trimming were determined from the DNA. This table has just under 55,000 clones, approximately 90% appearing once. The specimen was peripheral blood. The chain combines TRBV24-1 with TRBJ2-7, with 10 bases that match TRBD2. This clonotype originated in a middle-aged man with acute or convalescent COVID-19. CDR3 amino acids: CATSPSGRADTPYEQYF. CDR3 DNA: TGTGCCACCAGCCCCAGCGGGAGGGCGGACACTCCCTACGAGCAGTACTTC.